Listed below are T cell receptor beta chains from one sample, sequenced in a study of response to subunit inactivated influenza vaccine. TCRdb ran MiXCR on the RT-PCR reads and lists one entry per CDR3 protein. This table holds 600,000 to 850,000 distinct CDR3 sequences, 14% found once. Material: PBMCs from blood, obtained less than 15 days before vaccination. The receptors come from a man between 50 and 59 years old who received an inactivated influenza vaccine. Each CDR3 is given with its conserved first and last residue. The D gene is left open where the match is weak. A clone size is listed for some rows: how often the clone was seen (once, few, many), or a class if it is expanded.

CASIDYTGAWGTEAFF TGTGCCAGCATCGATTATACAGGGGCTTGGGGCACTGAAGCTTTCTTT TRBJ1-1 TRBD1 . TRBV12-3/TRBV12-4
CASSIWSGAAVSNEQFF TGTGCCAGTAGTATTTGGTCGGGTGCCGCTGTGAGCAATGAGCAGTTCTTC TRBJ2-1 . few TRBV19
CASSLEAAGGSYNEQFF TGCGCCAGCAGCTTGGAGGCTGCGGGGGGCTCCTACAATGAGCAGTTCTTC TRBJ2-1 TRBD2 . TRBV5-1
CASSTHRGPGELFF TGCGCCAGCAGCACCCACAGGGGTCCCGGGGAGCTGTTTTTT TRBJ2-2 TRBD1 few TRBV4-3
CASSLRTSGRLGDTQYF TGTGCCAGCAGTTTGAGGACTAGCGGGAGGCTGGGAGATACGCAGTATTTT TRBJ2-3 TRBD2 few TRBV7-8
CAISETYNYGYTF TGTGCCATCAGCGAGACCTATAACTATGGCTACACCTTC TRBJ1-2 . few TRBV10-3
CASSLSGYYEQYF TGTGCCAGCAGCTTGTCCGGTTACTACGAGCAGTACTTC TRBJ2-7 . many TRBV5-6
CSARDGSFAGELFF TGCAGTGCTAGAGATGGTTCCTTCGCCGGGGAGCTGTTTTTT TRBJ2-2 . few TRBV20-1
CASSVATLSTDTQYF TGTGCCAGCAGCGTAGCTACCCTGAGCACAGATACGCAGTATTTT TRBJ2-3 . few TRBV9
CASSPGQERGDEQFF TGCGCCAGCAGCCCCGGACAGGAAAGAGGGGATGAGCAGTTCTTC TRBJ2-1 TRBD1 . TRBV5-1
CASRTSTDTQYF TGTGCCAGCAGGACTAGCACAGATACGCAGTATTTT TRBJ2-3 . many TRBV7-9
CSVGTGGRADTQYF TGCAGCGTTGGAACAGGGGGCCGGGCAGATACGCAGTATTTT TRBJ2-3 TRBD1 few TRBV29-1
CASSSGRNYLAKNIQYF TGTGCCAGCAGTTCGGGACGCAACTATCTAGCCAAAAACATTCAGTACTTC TRBJ2-4 . . TRBV6-5
CASSVQWETQYF TGTGCCAGCAGCGTCCAGTGGGAGACCCAGTACTTC TRBJ2-5 . . TRBV7-6
CASSLRDSEQETQYF TGCGCCAGCAGCCTACGGGACAGTGAGCAAGAGACCCAGTACTTC TRBJ2-5 TRBD1 few TRBV4-1
CASSLDRGLEETQYF TGTGCCAGCAGCTTAGACAGGGGGCTGGAGGAGACCCAGTACTTC TRBJ2-5 TRBD1 . TRBV7-6
CASSQRQGRTGELFF TGCGCCAGCAGCCAGAGACAGGGGAGGACCGGGGAGCTGTTTTTT TRBJ2-2 TRBD1 . TRBV5-1
CASSTRKNYGYTF TGTGCCAGCAGCACCCGGAAGAACTATGGCTACACCTTC TRBJ1-2 . . TRBV6-2/TRBV6-3
CNVASYTNTGELFF TGCAACGTTGCCAGTTACACGAACACCGGGGAGCTGTTTTTT TRBJ2-2 . few TRBV29-1
CSVAGLATYEQYF TGCAGCGTGGCGGGACTAGCGACCTACGAGCAGTACTTC TRBJ2-7 TRBD2 . TRBV29-1
CSVGLRTGSYNEQFF TGCAGCGTCGGCCTACGGACAGGTTCCTACAATGAGCAGTTCTTC TRBJ2-1 TRBD1 few TRBV29-1
CASTPGGTANTEAFF TGTGCCAGCACCCCCGGGGGGACGGCGAACACTGAAGCTTTCTTT TRBJ1-1 . . TRBV9
CASNEQGAYGYTF TGTGCCAGCAACGAACAGGGGGCCTATGGCTACACCTTC TRBJ1-2 TRBD1 . TRBV7-9
CASSLGQGNYEQYF TGTGCCAGCAGCTTGGGACAGGGTAACTACGAGCAGTACTTC TRBJ2-7 TRBD1 many TRBV5-6
CAISEKATSGDNEQFF TGTGCCATCAGTGAGAAGGCGACTAGCGGGGACAATGAGCAGTTCTTC TRBJ2-1 TRBD2 many TRBV10-3
CASSSWTSGGAVTDTQYF TGCGCCAGCAGCTCCTGGACTAGCGGGGGGGCAGTAACAGATACGCAGTATTTT TRBJ2-3 TRBD2 . TRBV5-1
CASSLAPPGQGAHQPQHF TGTGCCAGCAGCTTAGCCCCACCGGGACAGGGGGCTCATCAGCCCCAGCATTTT TRBJ1-5 TRBD1 many TRBV11-1
CASSPGPGGTNEQYF TGCGCCAGCAGCCCGGGACCCGGGGGGACTAACGAGCAGTACTTC TRBJ2-7 TRBD2 . TRBV5-1
CASSRWSGGGSKNTGELFF TGTGCCAGCAGTCGATGGAGTGGCGGGGGGTCCAAGAACACCGGGGAGCTGTTTTTT TRBJ2-2 TRBD2 few TRBV28
CASSENGGNEQFF TGTGCCAGCAGTGAGAATGGTGGCAATGAGCAGTTCTTC TRBJ2-1 . few TRBV2
CASRGRGVRTSTDTQYF TGTGCCAGCAGAGGGCGGGGGGTGCGGACTAGCACAGATACGCAGTATTTT TRBJ2-3 TRBD2 . TRBV28
CASSRWGAGETQYF TGCGCCAGCAGCCGATGGGGGGCCGGGGAGACCCAGTACTTC TRBJ2-5 . few TRBV4-3
CASSPGPPPNYGYTF TGTGCCAGCTCACCGGGTCCACCTCCTAACTATGGCTACACCTTC TRBJ1-2 . . TRBV18
CASTTGTIGTGELFF TGTGCCAGCACCACCGGGACGATCGGCACCGGGGAGCTGTTTTTT TRBJ2-2 . many TRBV2
CATSTRSGYNEQFF TGTGCCACCAGCACCCGTAGCGGCTACAATGAGCAGTTCTTC TRBJ2-1 . many TRBV15
CASSGQDNQPQHF TGTGCCAGCAGTGGACAGGACAATCAGCCCCAGCATTTT TRBJ1-5 . many TRBV2
CASSQVYYEQYF TGTGCCAGCAGCCAAGTTTACTACGAGCAGTACTTC TRBJ2-7 . many TRBV14
CATSTAPTQGNEQFF TGTGCCACCAGCACCGCGCCGACTCAGGGGAATGAGCAGTTCTTC TRBJ2-1 . . TRBV15
CASSQEGPITGELFF TGCGCCAGCAGCCAAGAGGGACCAATCACCGGGGAGCTGTTTTTT TRBJ2-2 . . TRBV4-3
CSARAGSRTDTQYF TGCAGTGCTAGAGCCGGGAGCCGCACAGATACGCAGTATTTT TRBJ2-3 . many TRBV20-1
CASSLKGTPYEQYF TGCGCCAGCAGCTTGAAGGGGACCCCCTACGAGCAGTACTTC TRBJ2-7 . few TRBV5-1
CSAKLGQASNSPLHF TGCAGTGCTAAGCTGGGACAGGCTAGCAATTCACCCCTCCACTTT TRBJ1-6 TRBD1 many TRBV20-1
CASSQSARNSPLHF TGTGCCAGCAGCCAGTCTGCGCGTAATTCACCCCTCCACTTT TRBJ1-6 . . TRBV3-1
CASSRSRGNEQYF TGTGCCAGCAGTCGGTCCAGGGGTAACGAGCAGTACTTC TRBJ2-7 . few TRBV7-2
CASSLVVPGTESTDTQYF TGTGCCAGCAGCTTAGTTGTACCCGGGACAGAAAGCACAGATACGCAGTATTTT TRBJ2-3 TRBD1 . TRBV7-8
CSVKKAGGANVLTF TGCAGCGTAAAGAAGGCGGGCGGGGCCAACGTCCTGACTTTC TRBJ2-6 . few TRBV29-1
CSARSRRNQPQHF TGCAGTGCTAGATCCAGGCGAAATCAGCCCCAGCATTTT TRBJ1-5 . few TRBV20-1
CASSSSGLAFHEQFF TGCGCCAGCAGCTCCTCGGGACTAGCGTTTCATGAGCAGTTCTTC TRBJ2-1 TRBD2 many TRBV5-1
CASSQVTSGGAHEQYF TGCGCCAGCAGCCAAGTAACTAGCGGGGGGGCCCACGAGCAGTACTTC TRBJ2-7 TRBD2 many TRBV4-3
CASSWASFPEQYF TGTGCCAGCAGTTGGGCCTCCTTCCCCGAGCAGTACTTC TRBJ2-7 . few TRBV28
CASSPTRRTRGGQETQYF TGTGCCAGCAGCCCCACGCGACGGACAAGGGGCGGCCAAGAGACCCAGTACTTC TRBJ2-5 . many TRBV7-8
CASSQALAIYF TGTGCCAGCAGCCAAGCCCTCGCCATATATTTT TRBJ1-3 . few TRBV3-1
CASSQVRDSGTKETQYF TGTGCCAGCAGCCAAGTGCGAGATTCGGGGACAAAGGAGACCCAGTACTTC TRBJ2-5 . . TRBV3-1
CASSQVGTSGTYEQYF TGCGCCAGCAGCCAAGTAGGGACTAGCGGGACCTACGAGCAGTACTTC TRBJ2-7 TRBD2 few TRBV4-1
CASSLAFGVYEQYF TGTGCCAGCAGTTTAGCTTTCGGGGTCTACGAGCAGTACTTC TRBJ2-7 . . TRBV27